This T cell receptor beta chain appears in the sequencing data of a study of TIL therapy for anti-PD-1-resistant metastatic lung cancer. About the study: Median tumor PD-L1 proportion score was roughly 5.9%.

The immunoSEQ assay was v3. TCRdb's table, derived via immunoSEQ multiplex PCR, lists solely in-frame clones and lacks some. In the table there are about 53,000 clones, around 79% of which are singletons. Germline assignment: CDR1 SNHLY and CDR2 FYNNEI. Deletions cut 7 bases from V and 2 bases from J, with 9 bases between. CDR3 size: 12 residues. This clone was found a few times. The time point was: pre-treatment sample, taken before nivolumab and TIL therapy. This clonotype was sampled from a person aged 25 to 85 with non-small cell lung cancer. The chain employs TRBV2 and TRBJ2-7, with a weak D call TRBD1 (5 bases). Sequences were derived from blood, sampled at baseline. Here the CDR3 reads CASTGYPYEQYF. The CDR3 DNA is TGTGCCAGCACAGGGTACCCCTACGAGCAGTACTTC.